Listed below are T cell receptor beta chains from one sample, sequenced in a study of CD8+ T cells in alopecia areata. Data came from immunoSEQ multiplex PCR; TCRdb stores just in-frame clones and leaves some out. The sample records roughly 170,000 clones, around three fifths being singletons. The specimen comprised CD4+ T cells sorted from blood, sampled at week 0. The receptors were gathered from a human donor with alopecia areata. Both conserved end residues are part of each CDR3. A D gene is named only where the DNA matches it firmly. The size of a clone is reported for some rows only, either as once, few or many, or as a class for expanded clones.

j_call d_call v_call clone_size cdr3_nt cdr3_aa
TRBJ1-2 . TRBV25-1 . TGTGCCAGCAGTATCTTCACAGGAGAGAAGGGCTACACCTTC CASSIFTGEKGYTF
TRBJ2-7 TRBD2 TRBV12-5 . TGTGCTAGTGGTTTGGTCCCTAGCGGGGGAAGGGAGCAGTACTTC CASGLVPSGGREQYF
TRBJ2-3 . TRBV30 . TGTGCCTGGAGTGTAAGGGGGAACACAGATACGCAGTATTTT CAWSVRGNTDTQYF
TRBJ1-5 . TRBV9 once TGTGCCAGCAGCCCACGGAGAGCACCGCACAATCAGCCCCAGCATTTT CASSPRRAPHNQPQHF
TRBJ1-1 . TRBV29-1 few TGCAGCGTGAGGACACAAGGGAACACTGAAGCTTTCTTT CSVRTQGNTEAFF
TRBJ1-2 . TRBV6-1 few TGTGCCAGCAGTGAACAGGTGAACTATGGCTACACCTTC CASSEQVNYGYTF
TRBJ2-7 . TRBV6-5 . TGTGCCAGCAGTTACGGACAGACCTACGGGCAGTACTTC CASSYGQTYGQYF
TRBJ2-5 . TRBV15 few TGTGCCACCAGCAGAGGAGAGACCCAGTACTTC CATSRGETQYF
TRBJ2-7 . TRBV5-1 . TGCGCCAGCAGCTTGGACGGGGGAGGACCCTACGAGCAGTACTTC CASSLDGGGPYEQYF
TRBJ1-5 TRBD1 TRBV30 . TGTGCCTGGAGTGCAAAGCCCCGGAGGGGGCCGGGCGATCAGCCCCAGCATTTT CAWSAKPRRGPGDQPQHF
TRBJ2-7 TRBD2 TRBV2 . TGTGCCAGCAGTGGACTAGCGGGGTTCTACGAGCAGTACTTC CASSGLAGFYEQYF
TRBJ2-5 . TRBV5-6 few TGTGCCAGCAGCTGGGACGACGACGGAGAGACCCAGTACTTC CASSWDDDGETQYF
TRBJ2-1 . TRBV7-3 . TGTGCCAGCAGTAACTCAGGGGCCAATGAGCAGTTCTTC CASSNSGANEQFF
TRBJ2-5 . TRBV29-1 . TGCAGCGTCGCGACAGGCTACCAAGAGACCCAGTACTTC CSVATGYQETQYF
TRBJ2-3 . TRBV5-4 few TGTGCCAGCAGCTTGAGGGGCGCGGGCACAGATACGCAGTATTTT CASSLRGAGTDTQYF
TRBJ2-5 . TRBV30 . TGTGCCTGGGCCAGGGGTCGAGAGACCCAGTACTTC CAWARGRETQYF
TRBJ2-3 . TRBV6-1 . TGTGCCAGCAGTCCCTACCAGGGTCTAGATACGCAGTATTTT CASSPYQGLDTQYF
TRBJ1-6 . TRBV6-5 few TGTGCCAGCAGCCTCGACAGTTGGAATTCACCCCTCCACTTT CASSLDSWNSPLHF
TRBJ2-7 TRBD1 TRBV11-1 many TGTGCCAGCAGCACTACGCCGGGACAGGGCTACGAGCAGTACTTC CASSTTPGQGYEQYF
TRBJ1-2 . TRBV6-1 . TGTGCCAGCAGTCTAGGACCGGACTATGGCTACACCTTC CASSLGPDYGYTF
TRBJ2-5 . TRBV7-2 once TGTGCCAGCAGCTTATTCCGACAATCCCGAGAGACCCAGTACTTC CASSLFRQSRETQYF
TRBJ2-3 . TRBV20-1 . TGCAGTGCTAGAGTAGACAGGCGCAAGGATTTT CSARVDRRKDF
TRBJ2-3 . TRBV5-1 . TGCGCCAGCAGCTTGGTCGGCGTATACACAGATACGCAGTATTTT CASSLVGVYTDTQYF
TRBJ1-6 . TRBV7-2 few TGTGCCAGCAGCCCCGCCCCCCGTGCGGTTCCCCTCCACTTT CASSPAPRAVPLHF
TRBJ1-2 . TRBV25-1 . TGTGCCAGCAGTGCAAGGGATTCGGCTGGCTACACCTTC CASSARDSAGYTF
TRBJ2-4 . TRBV5-1 . TGCGCCAGCAGCTATATGACAGGCAACAAAAACATTCAGTACTTC CASSYMTGNKNIQYF
TRBJ2-7 TRBD1 TRBV6-5 . TGTGCCAGCAGTAGGGACAGGGGCGGCTCCTACGAGCAGTACTTC CASSRDRGGSYEQYF
TRBJ1-1 TRBD1 TRBV27 medium-sized TGTGCCAGCAGTTTTGCAGGGGGCGGGAGAGGGAACACTGAAGCTTTCTTT CASSFAGGGRGNTEAFF
TRBJ1-1 . TRBV29-1 . TGCAGCGTAAGTGGAACCCTGAACACTGAAGCTTTCTTT CSVSGTLNTEAFF
TRBJ2-2 . TRBV2 few TGTGCCAGCACGACCATTTCCACCGGGGAGCTGTTTTTT CASTTISTGELFF
TRBJ2-5 TRBD2 TRBV19 once TGTGCCAGTACCAAGACTAGCGGGGGGGCCCGGGAGACCCAGTACTTC CASTKTSGGARETQYF
TRBJ1-1 TRBD1 TRBV29-1 . TGCAGCGTAGCGCGACAGGGTTTGTACACTGAAGCTTTCTTT CSVARQGLYTEAFF
TRBJ2-5 . TRBV2 . TGTGCCAGCAGTTTCCAAGAGACCCAGTACTTC CASSFQETQYF
TRBJ1-1 . TRBV30 few TGTGCCTGGAGCGGACGGGGGTACACTGAAGCTTTCTTT CAWSGRGYTEAFF
TRBJ1-1 . TRBV5-1 . TGCGCCAGCAGCTTGGTCTTGGGGACTGAAGCTTTCTTT CASSLVLGTEAFF
TRBJ2-7 . TRBV30 once TGTGCCTGGAGTGGACAGCTCAGCTCCTACGAGCAGTACTTC CAWSGQLSSYEQYF
TRBJ1-5 . TRBV9 . TGTGCCAGCAGCGTAGCCGGGGATAGCAATCAGCCCCAGCATTTT CASSVAGDSNQPQHF
TRBJ2-2 . TRBV12-5 . TGTGCTAGTGGTTTGGTACAGGGCCCCGATCACTTT CASGLVQGPDHF
TRBJ2-7 TRBD1 TRBV7-9 few TGTGCCAGCAGCTTCCGAGACAGGGTGTGGGAGCAGTACTTC CASSFRDRVWEQYF
TRBJ1-2 . TRBV6-6 . TGTGCCACATCTTTCAACTATGGCTACACCTTC CATSFNYGYTF
TRBJ2-2 TRBD1 TRBV5-1 few TGCGCCAGCAGCAACTTCTCAGGGGGACCGAACACCGGGGAGCTGTTTTTT CASSNFSGGPNTGELFF
TRBJ1-1 . TRBV29-1 few TGCAGCGTTGTGAGGGGGACGGCTGAAGCTTTCTTT CSVVRGTAEAFF
TRBJ2-4 . TRBV4-1 . TGCGCCAGCAGCCCCATACAGGGAACAGGCAAAAACATTCAGTACTTC CASSPIQGTGKNIQYF
TRBJ1-6 . TRBV30 . TGTGCCTGCACCCCGCAGGGGCCCTATTCACCCCTCCACTTT CACTPQGPYSPLHF
TRBJ1-6 TRBD1 TRBV6-6 . TGTGCCAGCAGTAGAATGGGACAGGGTACGACACCCCTCCACTTT CASSRMGQGTTPLHF
TRBJ2-2 . TRBV5-1 . TGCGCCAGCAGCTATGATAACACCGGGGAGCTGTTTTTT CASSYDNTGELFF
TRBJ2-2 TRBD2 TRBV7-9 few TGTGCCAGCAGCTTAACGGGGACTAGCGGGGGCAAGCTGTTTTTT CASSLTGTSGGKLFF
TRBJ1-5 . TRBV5-1 few TGCGCCAGCAGCTTGGAAGGTTCGGGGCCCAATCAGCCCCAGCATTTT CASSLEGSGPNQPQHF
TRBJ2-5 TRBD2 TRBV7-2 few TGTGCCAGCAGCCCTAGCGGGGGGTTAGAGACCCAGTACTTC CASSPSGGLETQYF